A selection of T cell receptor beta chains follows, all from one sample in a study of blood T cell repertoires in COVID-19. Data came from immunoSEQ multiplex PCR; TCRdb stores just in-frame clones and leaves some out. The sample shows fewer than 200,000 clones, just under 85% of them seen only once. The material sequenced was peripheral blood. Receptors originate from a man aged 40-49 years who had recovered from COVID-19. Both conserved end residues are trimmed from each CDR3. Fields, in order: V gene, J gene, CDR3 length, CDR3 protein.

V gene: TRBV11-3; J gene: TRBJ1-1; CDR3 length: 12; CDR3 protein: ASSLSGSNTEAF
V gene: TRBV11-2; J gene: TRBJ2-3; CDR3 length: 11; CDR3 protein: ASSLWGADTQY
V gene: TRBV29-1; J gene: TRBJ2-3; CDR3 length: 15; CDR3 protein: SVLGGSSLGGPDTQY
V gene: TRBV28; J gene: TRBJ2-3; CDR3 length: 13; CDR3 protein: ASSFWDRGTDTQY
V gene: TRBV12-1; J gene: TRBJ2-1; CDR3 length: 11; CDR3 protein: ASSLGSRAGQF
V gene: TRBV2; J gene: TRBJ1-2; CDR3 length: 13; CDR3 protein: ASMGTTEFAYGYT
V gene: TRBV7-2; J gene: TRBJ2-3; CDR3 length: 14; CDR3 protein: ASSLGPAGVSDTQY
V gene: TRBV11-3; J gene: TRBJ2-1; CDR3 length: 12; CDR3 protein: ASSLDDGLDEQF
V gene: TRBV9; J gene: TRBJ2-6; CDR3 length: 15; CDR3 protein: ASSGAFYTSGANVLT
V gene: TRBV15; J gene: TRBJ2-3; CDR3 length: 11; CDR3 protein: ATSRDRFDTQY
V gene: TRBV6-2/TRBV6-3; J gene: TRBJ1-5; CDR3 length: 15; CDR3 protein: ASSSLQGAHSNQPQH
V gene: TRBV2; J gene: TRBJ1-1; CDR3 length: 12; CDR3 protein: ASITGTGHTEAF
V gene: TRBV21-1; J gene: TRBJ2-3; CDR3 length: 15; CDR3 protein: ASSKGRGQSETDTQY
V gene: TRBV27; J gene: TRBJ2-1; CDR3 length: 11; CDR3 protein: ASSRNRGLEQF
V gene: TRBV5-1; J gene: TRBJ1-2; CDR3 length: 13; CDR3 protein: ASSLVAGGNYGYT
V gene: TRBV9; J gene: TRBJ2-1; CDR3 length: 15; CDR3 protein: ASSARGAQSSYNEQF
V gene: TRBV25-1; J gene: TRBJ1-3; CDR3 length: 13; CDR3 protein: ASSYRGLIGNTIY
V gene: TRBV10-3; J gene: TRBJ2-6; CDR3 length: 15; CDR3 protein: AISEYGQPSGANVLT
V gene: TRBV11-2; J gene: TRBJ2-7; CDR3 length: 14; CDR3 protein: ASSLESGYFIYEQY
V gene: TRBV5-4; J gene: TRBJ2-7; CDR3 length: 12; CDR3 protein: ASSLPDRANEQY
V gene: TRBV6-2/TRBV6-3; J gene: TRBJ2-3; CDR3 length: 14; CDR3 protein: ASSRSLAGYTDTQY
V gene: TRBV28; J gene: TRBJ1-2; CDR3 length: 11; CDR3 protein: ASTGGADYGYT
V gene: TRBV9; J gene: TRBJ2-3; CDR3 length: 16; CDR3 protein: ASSVGGQGSRGMHTQY
V gene: TRBV5-4; J gene: TRBJ2-3; CDR3 length: 14; CDR3 protein: ASSYSSGGGANTQY
V gene: TRBV24-1; J gene: TRBJ1-2; CDR3 length: 11; CDR3 protein: ATSDTTGEGYT
V gene: TRBV2; J gene: TRBJ2-3; CDR3 length: 10; CDR3 protein: AREVGGDTQY
V gene: TRBV20-1; J gene: TRBJ2-1; CDR3 length: 10; CDR3 protein: SASFLEGVQF
V gene: TRBV4-3; J gene: TRBJ2-1; CDR3 length: 15; CDR3 protein: ASSQGVAGTSYNEQF
V gene: TRBV19; J gene: TRBJ2-4; CDR3 length: 11; CDR3 protein: ASSVPGSNIQY
V gene: TRBV7-8; J gene: TRBJ2-7; CDR3 length: 14; CDR3 protein: ASSRDYSTAPYEQY
V gene: TRBV7-9; J gene: TRBJ1-2; CDR3 length: 10; CDR3 protein: ASSLIRVDYT
V gene: TRBV6-2/TRBV6-3; J gene: TRBJ1-6; CDR3 length: 14; CDR3 protein: ASSPPDLPRGSPLH
V gene: TRBV19; J gene: TRBJ2-3; CDR3 length: 10; CDR3 protein: ASSPRGGTQY
V gene: TRBV7-3; J gene: TRBJ2-2; CDR3 length: 12; CDR3 protein: ASSKGGGSGELF
V gene: TRBV10-3; J gene: TRBJ2-1; CDR3 length: 14; CDR3 protein: AISDRTSGRRDEQF
V gene: TRBV7-6; J gene: TRBJ1-4; CDR3 length: 14; CDR3 protein: ASSFLAGATNEKLF
V gene: TRBV30; J gene: TRBJ2-3; CDR3 length: 12; CDR3 protein: AWSSQQGTNTQY
V gene: TRBV7-3; J gene: TRBJ2-7; CDR3 length: 12; CDR3 protein: ASSLNRGGEEQY
V gene: TRBV19; J gene: TRBJ1-1; CDR3 length: 13; CDR3 protein: ASSHSRGGRTEAF
V gene: TRBV11-2; J gene: TRBJ2-7; CDR3 length: 12; CDR3 protein: ASSLHRNSYEQY
V gene: TRBV6-2/TRBV6-3; J gene: TRBJ2-7; CDR3 length: 10; CDR3 protein: ASSQGLFEQY
V gene: TRBV28; J gene: TRBJ2-7; CDR3 length: 9; CDR3 protein: ASGGQVEQY
V gene: TRBV4-1; J gene: TRBJ2-5; CDR3 length: 11; CDR3 protein: ASSTQLQETQY
V gene: TRBV3-1/TRBV3-2; J gene: TRBJ1-4; CDR3 length: 13; CDR3 protein: ASSQPGQGVEKLF
V gene: TRBV19; J gene: TRBJ1-3; CDR3 length: 12; CDR3 protein: ASGGDTSGNTIY
V gene: TRBV4-3; J gene: TRBJ2-6; CDR3 length: 16; CDR3 protein: ASSPQRQGPSGANVLT
V gene: TRBV19; J gene: TRBJ2-1; CDR3 length: 14; CDR3 protein: ASSLSSPGGYNEQF